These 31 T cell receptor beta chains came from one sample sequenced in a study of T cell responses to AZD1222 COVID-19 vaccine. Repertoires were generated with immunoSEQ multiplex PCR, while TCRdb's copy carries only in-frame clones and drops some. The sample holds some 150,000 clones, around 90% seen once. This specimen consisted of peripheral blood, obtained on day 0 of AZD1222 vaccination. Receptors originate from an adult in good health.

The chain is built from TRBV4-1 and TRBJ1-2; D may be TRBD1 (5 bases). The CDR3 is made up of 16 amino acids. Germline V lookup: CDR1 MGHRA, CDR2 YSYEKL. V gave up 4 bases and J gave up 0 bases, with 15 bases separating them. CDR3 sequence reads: CASSPIGQTTNYGYTF. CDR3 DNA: TGCGCCAGCAGCCCTATCGGACAAACAACTAACTATGGCTACACCTTC.

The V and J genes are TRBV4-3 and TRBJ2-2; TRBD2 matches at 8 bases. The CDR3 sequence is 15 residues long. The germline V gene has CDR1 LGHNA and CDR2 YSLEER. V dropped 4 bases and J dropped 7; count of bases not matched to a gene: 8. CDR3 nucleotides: TGCGCCAGCAGCCCGTCCGGGGGGGCTGGCGGGGAGCTGTTTTTT. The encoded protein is CASSPSGGAGGELFF.

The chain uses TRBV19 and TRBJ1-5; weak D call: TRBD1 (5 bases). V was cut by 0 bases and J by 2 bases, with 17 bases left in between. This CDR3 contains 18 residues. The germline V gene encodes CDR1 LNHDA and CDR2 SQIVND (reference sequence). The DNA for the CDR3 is TGTGCCAGTAGTATAGAGGGGGAGTACGGGTTGGGCAATCAGCCCCAGCATTTT. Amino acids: CASSIEGEYGLGNQPQHF.

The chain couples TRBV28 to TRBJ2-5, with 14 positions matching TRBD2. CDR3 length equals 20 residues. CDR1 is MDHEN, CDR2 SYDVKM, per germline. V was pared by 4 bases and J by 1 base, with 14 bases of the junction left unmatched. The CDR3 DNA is TGTGCCAGCAGTTCTTATTGGGGGACTAGCGGGAGCTCGGGCCAAGAGACCCAGTACTTC. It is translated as CASSSYWGTSGSSGQETQYF.

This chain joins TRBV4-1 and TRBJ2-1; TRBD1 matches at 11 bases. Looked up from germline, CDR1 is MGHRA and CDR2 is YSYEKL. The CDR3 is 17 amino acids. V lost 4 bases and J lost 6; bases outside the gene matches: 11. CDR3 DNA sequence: TGCGCCAGCAGCCCGCTGGACAGGGGGCTTAACGCCAATGAGCAGTTCTTC. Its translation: CASSPLDRGLNANEQFF.

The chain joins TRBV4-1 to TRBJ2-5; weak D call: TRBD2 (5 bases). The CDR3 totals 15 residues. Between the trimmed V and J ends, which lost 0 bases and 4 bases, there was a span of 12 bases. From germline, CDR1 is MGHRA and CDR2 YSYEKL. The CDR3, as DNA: TGCGCCAGCAGCCAAGAACGTTTACTAGGAGAGACCCAGTACTTC. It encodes CASSQERLLGETQYF.

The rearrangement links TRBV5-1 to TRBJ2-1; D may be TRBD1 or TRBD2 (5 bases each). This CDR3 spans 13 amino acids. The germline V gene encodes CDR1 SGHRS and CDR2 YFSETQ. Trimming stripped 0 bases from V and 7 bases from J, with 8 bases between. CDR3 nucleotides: TGCGCCAGCAGCTTGGGCTGGGGGAATGAGCAGTTCTTC. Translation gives CASSLGWGNEQFF.

CDR3 in amino acids: CASSLTGLYNYGYTF. For the CDR3, the DNA is TGCGCCAGCAGCCTGACAGGACTATATAACTATGGCTACACCTTC. This chain joins TRBV5-1 and TRBJ1-2, with D maybe TRBD1 (6 bases). The ends were cut back, 4 bases at V and 1 base at J, with 14 bases in the middle. This CDR3 contains 15 residues. Germline CDR1 is SGHRS and CDR2 is YFSETQ.

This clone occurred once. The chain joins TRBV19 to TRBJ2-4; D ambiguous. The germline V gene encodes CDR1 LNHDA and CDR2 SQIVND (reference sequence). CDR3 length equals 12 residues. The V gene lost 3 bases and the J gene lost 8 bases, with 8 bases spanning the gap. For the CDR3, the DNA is TGTGCCAGTAGTATTGTCCGCCACATTCAGTACTTC. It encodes CASSIVRHIQYF.

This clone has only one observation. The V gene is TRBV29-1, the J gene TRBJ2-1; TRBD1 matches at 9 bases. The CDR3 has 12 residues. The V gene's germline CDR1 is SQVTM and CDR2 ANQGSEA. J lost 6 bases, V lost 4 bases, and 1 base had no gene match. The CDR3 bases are TGCAGCGTTGGGACAGGGGTCAATGAGCAGTTCTTC. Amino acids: CSVGTGVNEQFF.

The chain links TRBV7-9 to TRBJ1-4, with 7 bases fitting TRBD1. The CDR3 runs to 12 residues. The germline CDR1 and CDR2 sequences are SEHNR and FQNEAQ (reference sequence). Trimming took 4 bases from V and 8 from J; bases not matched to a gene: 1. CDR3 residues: CASSSDREKLFF. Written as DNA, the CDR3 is TGTGCCAGCAGCTCGGACAGGGAAAAACTGTTTTTT.

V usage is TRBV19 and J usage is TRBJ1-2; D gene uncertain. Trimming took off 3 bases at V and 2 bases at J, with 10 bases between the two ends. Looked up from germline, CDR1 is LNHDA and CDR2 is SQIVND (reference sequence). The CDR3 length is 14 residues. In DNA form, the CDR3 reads TGTGCCAGTAGTATTGGCGGGATAAACTATGGCTACACCTTC. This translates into CASSIGGINYGYTF.

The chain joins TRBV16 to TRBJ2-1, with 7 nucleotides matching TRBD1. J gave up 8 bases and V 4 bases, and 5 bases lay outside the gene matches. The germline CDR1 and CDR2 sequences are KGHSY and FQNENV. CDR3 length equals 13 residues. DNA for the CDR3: TGTGCCAGCAGCCTGAACAGGGGAGATGAGCAGTTCTTC. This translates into CASSLNRGDEQFF.

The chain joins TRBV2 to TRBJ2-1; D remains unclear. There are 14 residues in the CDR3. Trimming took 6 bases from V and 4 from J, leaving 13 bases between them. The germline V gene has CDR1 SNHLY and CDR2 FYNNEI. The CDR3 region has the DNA TGTGCCAGCAGGGCAATTGAACGATACAATGAGCAGTTCTTC. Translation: CASRAIERYNEQFF.

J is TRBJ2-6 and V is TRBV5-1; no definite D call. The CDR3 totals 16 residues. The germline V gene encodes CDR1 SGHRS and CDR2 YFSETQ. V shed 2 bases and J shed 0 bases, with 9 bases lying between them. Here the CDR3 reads CASSFQRNSGANVLTF. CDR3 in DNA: TGCGCCAGCAGCTTTCAACGGAACTCTGGGGCCAACGTCCTGACTTTC.

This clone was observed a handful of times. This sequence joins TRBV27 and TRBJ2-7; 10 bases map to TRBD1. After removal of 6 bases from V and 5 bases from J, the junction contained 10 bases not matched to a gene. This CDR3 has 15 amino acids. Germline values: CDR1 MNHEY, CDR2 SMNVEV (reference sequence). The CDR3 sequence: CASRGTGTGAHEQYF. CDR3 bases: TGTGCCAGCAGGGGAACCGGGACAGGGGCCCACGAGCAGTACTTC.

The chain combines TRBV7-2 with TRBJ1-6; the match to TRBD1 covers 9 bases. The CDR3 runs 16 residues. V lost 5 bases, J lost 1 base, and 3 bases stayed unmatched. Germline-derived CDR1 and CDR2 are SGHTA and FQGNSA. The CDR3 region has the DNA TGTGCCAGCAGCCGGACAGGGGTTTCCTATAATTCACCCCTCCACTTT. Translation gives CASSRTGVSYNSPLHF.

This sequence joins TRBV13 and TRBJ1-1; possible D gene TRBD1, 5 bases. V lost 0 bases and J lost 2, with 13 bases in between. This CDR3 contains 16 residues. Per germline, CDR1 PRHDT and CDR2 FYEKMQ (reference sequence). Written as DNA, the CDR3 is TGTGCCAGCAGCTTAGGTACAGGTGGGACTAACACTGAAGCTTTCTTT. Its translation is CASSLGTGGTNTEAFF.

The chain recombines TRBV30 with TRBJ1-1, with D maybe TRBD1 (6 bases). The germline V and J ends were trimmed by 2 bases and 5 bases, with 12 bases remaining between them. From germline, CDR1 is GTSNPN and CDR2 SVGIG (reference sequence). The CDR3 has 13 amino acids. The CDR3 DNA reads TGTGCCTGGAGTAGGGGGGGGTTGACTGAAGCTTTCTTT. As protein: CAWSRGGLTEAFF.

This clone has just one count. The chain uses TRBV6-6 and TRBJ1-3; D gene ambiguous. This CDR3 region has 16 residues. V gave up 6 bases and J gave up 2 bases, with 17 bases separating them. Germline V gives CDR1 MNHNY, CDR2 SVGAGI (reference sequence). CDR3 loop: CASSVSGSRAGNTIYF. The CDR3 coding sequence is TGTGCCAGCAGCGTCAGCGGAAGCCGGGCTGGAAACACCATATATTTT.

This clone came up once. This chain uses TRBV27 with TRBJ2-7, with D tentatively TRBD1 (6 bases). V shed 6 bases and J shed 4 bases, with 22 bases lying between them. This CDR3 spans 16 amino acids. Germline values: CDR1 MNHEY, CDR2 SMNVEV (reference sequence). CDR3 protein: CASSPVTIRGWYEQYF. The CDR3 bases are TGTGCCAGCAGCCCGGTGACTATCAGGGGATGGTACGAGCAGTACTTC.

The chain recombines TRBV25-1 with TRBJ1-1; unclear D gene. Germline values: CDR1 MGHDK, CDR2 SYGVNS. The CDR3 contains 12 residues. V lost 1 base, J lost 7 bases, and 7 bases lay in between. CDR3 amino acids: CASSEFRGEAFF. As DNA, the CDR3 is TGTGCCAGCAGTGAATTCCGGGGTGAAGCTTTCTTT. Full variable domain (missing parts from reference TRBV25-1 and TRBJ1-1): EADIYQTPRYLVIGTGKKITLECSQTMGHDKMYWYQQDPGMELHLIHYSYGVNSTEKGDLSSESTVSRIRTEHFPLTLESARPSHTSQYLCASSEFRGEAFFGQGTRLTVV.

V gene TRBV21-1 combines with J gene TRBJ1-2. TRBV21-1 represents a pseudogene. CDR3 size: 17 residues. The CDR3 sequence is CASSKDLEKGPNYGYTF. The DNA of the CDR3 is TGTGCCAGCAGCAAAGACTTAGAAAAGGGTCCTAACTATGGCTACACCTTC.

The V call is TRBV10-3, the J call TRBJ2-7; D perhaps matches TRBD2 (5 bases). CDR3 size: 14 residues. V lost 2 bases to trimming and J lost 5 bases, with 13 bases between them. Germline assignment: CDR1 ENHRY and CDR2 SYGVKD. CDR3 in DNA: TGTGCCATCAGTGAGCCCCGTAAGAGGGACGAGCAGTACTTC. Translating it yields CAISEPRKRDEQYF.

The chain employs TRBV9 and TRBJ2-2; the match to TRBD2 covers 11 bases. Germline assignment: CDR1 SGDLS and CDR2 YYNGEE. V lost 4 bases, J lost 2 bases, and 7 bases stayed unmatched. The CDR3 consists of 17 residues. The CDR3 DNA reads TGTGCCAGCAGCATGCGACTAGCGGGAAGTAACACCGGGGAGCTGTTTTTT. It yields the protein CASSMRLAGSNTGELFF. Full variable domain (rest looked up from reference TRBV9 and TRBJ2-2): DSGVTQTPKHLITATGQRVTLRCSPRSGDLSVYWYQQSLDQGLQFLIQYYNGEERAKGNILERFSAQQFPDLHSELNLSSLELGDSALYFCASSMRLAGSNTGELFFGEGSRLTVL.

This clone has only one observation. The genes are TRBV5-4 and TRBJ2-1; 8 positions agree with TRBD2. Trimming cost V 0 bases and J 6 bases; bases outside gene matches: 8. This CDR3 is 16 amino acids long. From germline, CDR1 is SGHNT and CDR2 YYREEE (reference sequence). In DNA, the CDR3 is TGTGCCAGCAGCTTGGAGGAGCGGGAGCTAGCCAATGAGCAGTTCTTC. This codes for CASSLEERELANEQFF.

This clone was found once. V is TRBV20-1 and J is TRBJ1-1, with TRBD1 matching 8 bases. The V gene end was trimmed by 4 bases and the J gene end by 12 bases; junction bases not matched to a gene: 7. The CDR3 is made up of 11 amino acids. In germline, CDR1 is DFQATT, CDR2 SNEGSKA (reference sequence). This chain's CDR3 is CSAKLGQVPFF. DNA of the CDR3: TGCAGTGCTAAGTTGGGACAGGTACCTTTCTTT.

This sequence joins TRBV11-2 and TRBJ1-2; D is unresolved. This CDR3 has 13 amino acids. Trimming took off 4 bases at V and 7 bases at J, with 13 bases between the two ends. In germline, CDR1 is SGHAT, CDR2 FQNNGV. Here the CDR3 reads CASSWASRAGYTF. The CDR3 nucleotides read TGTGCCAGCAGCTGGGCCTCTAGGGCTGGCTACACCTTC. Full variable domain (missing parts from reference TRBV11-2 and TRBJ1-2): EAGVAQSPRYKIIEKRQSVAFWCNPISGHATLYWYQQILGQGPKLLIQFQNNGVVDDSQLPKDRFSAERLKGVDSTLKIQPAKLEDSAVYLCASSWASRAGYTFGSGTRLTVV.

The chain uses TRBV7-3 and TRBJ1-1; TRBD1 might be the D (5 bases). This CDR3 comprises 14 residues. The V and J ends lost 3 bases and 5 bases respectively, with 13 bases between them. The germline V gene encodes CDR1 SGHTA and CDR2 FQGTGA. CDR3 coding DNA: TGTGCCAGCAGCTTGGTGGGGACCGGGACTGAAGCTTTCTTT. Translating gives CASSLVGTGTEAFF. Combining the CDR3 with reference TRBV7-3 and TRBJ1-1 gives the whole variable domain GAGVSQTPSNKVTEKGKYVELRCDPISGHTALYWYRQSLGQGPEFLIYFQGTGAADDSGLPNDRFFAVRPEGSVSTLKIQRTERGDSAVYLCASSLVGTGTEAFFGQGTRLTVV.

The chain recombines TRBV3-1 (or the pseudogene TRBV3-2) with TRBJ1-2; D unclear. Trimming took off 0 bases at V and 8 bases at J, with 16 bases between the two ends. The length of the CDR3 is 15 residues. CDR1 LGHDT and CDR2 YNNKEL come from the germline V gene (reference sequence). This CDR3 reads CASSQDLRVEGGYTF. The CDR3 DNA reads TGTGCCAGCAGCCAAGATCTAAGGGTCGAAGGGGGCTACACCTTC.

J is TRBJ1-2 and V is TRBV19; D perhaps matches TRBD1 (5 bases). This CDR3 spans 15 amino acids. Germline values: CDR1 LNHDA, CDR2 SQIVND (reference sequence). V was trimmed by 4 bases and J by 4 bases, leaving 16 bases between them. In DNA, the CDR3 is TGTGCCAGTAGTACCCCGACAGCGGTTAGCTATGGCTACACCTTC. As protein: CASSTPTAVSYGYTF.